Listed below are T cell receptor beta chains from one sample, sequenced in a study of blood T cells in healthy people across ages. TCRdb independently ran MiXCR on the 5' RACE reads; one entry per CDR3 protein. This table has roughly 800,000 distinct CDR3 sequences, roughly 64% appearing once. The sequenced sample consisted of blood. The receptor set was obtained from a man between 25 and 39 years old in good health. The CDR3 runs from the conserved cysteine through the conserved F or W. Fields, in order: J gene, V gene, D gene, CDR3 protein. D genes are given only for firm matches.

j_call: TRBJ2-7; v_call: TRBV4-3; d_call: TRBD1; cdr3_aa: CASSQDPRDRASEQYF
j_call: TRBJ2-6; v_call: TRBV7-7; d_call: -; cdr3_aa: CASSSPSEGTANVLTF
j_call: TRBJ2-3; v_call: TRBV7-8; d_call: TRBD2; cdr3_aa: CASSSERGRTDTQYF
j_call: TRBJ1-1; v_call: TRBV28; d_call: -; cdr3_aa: CASSSDIRAFF
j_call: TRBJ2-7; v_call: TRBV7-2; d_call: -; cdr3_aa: CASSSGDLSYEQYF
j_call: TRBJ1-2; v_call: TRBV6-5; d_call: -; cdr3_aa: CASSYLWAYGYTF
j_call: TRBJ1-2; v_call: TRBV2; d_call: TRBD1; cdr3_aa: CASSAPGQGAWGYTF
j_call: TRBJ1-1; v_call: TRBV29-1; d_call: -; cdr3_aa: CSVVQSRRDGSTEAFF
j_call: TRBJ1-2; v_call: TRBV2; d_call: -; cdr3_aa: CASGDWVQGYTF
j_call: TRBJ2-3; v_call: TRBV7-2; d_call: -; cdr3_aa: CASSLEAFTDTQYF
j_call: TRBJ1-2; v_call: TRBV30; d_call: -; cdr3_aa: CAWIDLQEFRGYTF
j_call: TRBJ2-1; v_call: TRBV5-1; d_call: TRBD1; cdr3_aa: CASSRGQDRGYEQFF
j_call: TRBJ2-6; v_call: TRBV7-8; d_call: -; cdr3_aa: CASSLAGGRGANVLTF
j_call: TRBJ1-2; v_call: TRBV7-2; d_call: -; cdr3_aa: CASSVMGVPYGYTF
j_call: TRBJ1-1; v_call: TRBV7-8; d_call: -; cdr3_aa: CASSPSHEGEAFF